The clone carrying this T cell receptor (beta chain) is classed as medium-sized. Via MiXCR, TCRdb re-called the reads, giving one row per CDR3 protein. The table shows 8,000 to 9,000 distinct CDR3 sequences, with approximately 15% occurring only once. The data were taken from a study of liver allograft versus peripheral blood T cells. Study background: Blood and transplanted-liver T cell receptor repertoires from recipients were compared.

The CDR3 is made up of 14 amino acids. Germline values: CDR1 LNHDA, CDR2 SQIVND (reference sequence). The trim removed 6 bases at V and 8 bases at J, leaving 10 bases unmatched. The rearrangement uses TRBV19 and TRBJ1-1; 9 bases are shared with TRBD1. The TCR originated in a human patient who had a liver transplant. Some T cells may be the graft donor's. The CDR3 nucleotides are TGTGCCAGTAGACCGCCAGGACAGGGGTTGGAAGCTTTCTTT. It encodes CASRPPGQGLEAFF. The full variable domain, in which reference TRBV19 and TRBJ1-1 provide the parts outside the CDR3, is DGGITQSPKYLFRKEGQNVTLSCEQNLNHDAMYWYRQDPGQGLRLIYYSQIVNDFQKGDIAEGYSVSREKKESFPLTVTSAQKNPTAFYLCASRPPGQGLEAFFGQGTRLTVV.